The rows below give T cell receptor beta chains drawn from one sample of a study of T cells in Graves' hyperthyroidism and ophthalmopathy. TCRdb ran MiXCR on the multiplex PCR reads and lists one entry per CDR3 protein. The repertoire holds 500,000 or so distinct CDR3 sequences, with approximately 17% as singletons. The sequencing sample was made of blood. These receptors were collected from a young woman with Graves' ophthalmopathy. The CDR3 runs from the conserved cysteine through the conserved F or W. The D gene is left open where the match is weak. Only part of the rows carry a size: once, few, many, or a class if the clone is expanded.

cdr3_nt,cdr3_aa,d_call,v_call,j_call,clone_size
TGTGCCAGCAGCTTGGGGGGCATGGGGGCCTACGAGCAGTACTTC,CASSLGGMGAYEQYF,.,TRBV5-8,TRBJ2-7,few
TGTGCCAGCAGCCAAGAGGGCAGGATGAACTACACCTTC,CASSQEGRMNYTF,.,TRBV3-1,TRBJ1-2,.
TGTGCCAGCTCACCTACAGCGGGCACTGAAGCTTTCTTT,CASSPTAGTEAFF,.,TRBV18,TRBJ1-1,many
TGTGCCACCAGTTCGGGGTTGAGCTCCTACGAGCAGTACTTC,CATSSGLSSYEQYF,.,TRBV24-1,TRBJ2-7,few
TGTGCCAGCAGGGCTATAACAGGATCCTACAATGAGCAGTTCTTC,CASRAITGSYNEQFF,.,TRBV11-2,TRBJ2-1,.
TGTGCCAGCAGCTTAGTCCGTTACAATGAGCAGTTCTTC,CASSLVRYNEQFF,.,TRBV11-1,TRBJ2-1,many
TGTGCCAGCAGCCAAGATAGCAGGGTCGGGGAGCTGTTTTTT,CASSQDSRVGELFF,.,TRBV3-1,TRBJ2-2,few
TGTGCCACCAGCAGGGCGAGGGTGCAAGAGACCCAGTACTTC,CATSRARVQETQYF,.,TRBV15,TRBJ2-5,few
TGTGCCAGCAGTCTCGGGGGGACCTATAATTCACCCCTCCACTTT,CASSLGGTYNSPLHF,.,TRBV27,TRBJ1-6,many
TGTGCCACCAGCAGAGATAGTGAAGATACGCAGTATTTT,CATSRDSEDTQYF,.,TRBV15,TRBJ2-3,.
TGTGCCAGCAAGGTCGATAGCACAGATACGCAGTATTTT,CASKVDSTDTQYF,.,TRBV2,TRBJ2-3,few
TGTGCCTGGAGTGGACAGTTTGCTACTATAGGCTACACCTTC,CAWSGQFATIGYTF,.,TRBV30,TRBJ1-2,many
TGCGCCAGCAGCTCGTGGGACAGGGGCACTGAAGCTTTCTTT,CASSSWDRGTEAFF,TRBD1,TRBV5-1,TRBJ1-1,many
TGTGCCAGCAGATCCACAGGGCGGTCACCCCTCCACTTT,CASRSTGRSPLHF,.,TRBV11-1,TRBJ1-6,many
TGCAGTGCTAGAGTCTCCAGCGGGGGAATCGTGGGGGAGCAGTACTTC,CSARVSSGGIVGEQYF,TRBD2,TRBV20-1,TRBJ2-7,.
TGTGCCATCAGTGAGTGGGGAGGGGAGATTTATAATTCACCCCTCCACTTT,CAISEWGGEIYNSPLHF,.,TRBV10-3,TRBJ1-6,many
TGTGCCAGCACCCGAGATAACACTGAAGCTTTCTTT,CASTRDNTEAFF,.,TRBV6-1,TRBJ1-1,many
TGTGCCTGGAGTGGCCGGGACAGGATATCCTACGAGCAGTACTTC,CAWSGRDRISYEQYF,TRBD1,TRBV30,TRBJ2-7,many
TGCGCCAGCAGCCAAGTGTCAGCAGTGTCTGGAAACACCATATATTTT,CASSQVSAVSGNTIYF,.,TRBV4-1,TRBJ1-3,many
TGTGCCAGCAGCAGAGGGACTAGCGGGAGGAACTACGAGCAGTACTTC,CASSRGTSGRNYEQYF,TRBD2,TRBV3-1,TRBJ2-7,many
TGTGCCAGCAGTGCTCTAGAACAGGGGTTTGGCTACACCTTC,CASSALEQGFGYTF,TRBD1,TRBV3-1,TRBJ1-2,many
TGTGCCTGGAGTGTGGGACTAGCGGGGGCCGGGGAGACCCAGTACTTC,CAWSVGLAGAGETQYF,TRBD2,TRBV30,TRBJ2-5,.
TGTGCCAGTAGGGACAGGGGAGACAATCAGCCCCAGCATTTT,CASRDRGDNQPQHF,TRBD1,TRBV19,TRBJ1-5,few
TGTGCCAGCATCACTGGGATAGGGACAGGGGGTTTCCCGAACACTGAAGCTTTCTTT,CASITGIGTGGFPNTEAFF,TRBD1,TRBV28,TRBJ1-1,.
TGTGCCAGCAGCCCTCCCGGGACAGGGAGAAACACCATATATTTT,CASSPPGTGRNTIYF,TRBD1,TRBV14,TRBJ1-3,few
TGTGCCAGCTCGGACATATTTGAAAAACTGTTTTTT,CASSDIFEKLFF,.,TRBV18,TRBJ1-4,many